This TCR beta chain stems from a study of response to subunit inactivated influenza vaccine. Whole-study findings and limits: Each seasonal influenza vaccination, the authors suggested, recruits few new T cells.

Concerning this clonotype: What it recognizes is unknown.

One entry per CDR3 protein results from TCRdb running MiXCR on the RT-PCR reads. Altogether 450,000 to 600,000 distinct CDR3 sequences are present, approximately 17% being singletons, with the ten largest covering roughly 3%. The TCR comes from a man aged 50 to 75 who received an inactivated influenza vaccine. The sequencing here drew on CD4+ T cells sorted from PBMCs, taken less than 25 months after vaccination.

CDR3 region: CASSLVIYEQYF. The CDR3 region has the DNA TGTGCCAGCAGTTTAGTAATTTACGAGCAGTACTTC. The chain uses TRBV12-3 or TRBV12-4 and TRBJ2-7, with D unclear. This CDR3 region has 12 residues. Trimming left V 1 base short and J 4 bases short, with 5 bases between.